The rows below give T cell receptor beta chains drawn from one sample of a study of shared clonotypes between healthy human individuals. Generated by immunoSEQ multiplex PCR, the TCRdb table keeps only in-frame clones and is missing some. Found here are about 1.5 million clones, roughly 96% of them singletons; the top ten hold approximately 1.2%. Sequencing input: naive CD4+ T cells sorted from blood. The receptors derive from a man aged 25 to 45 in good health. Each CDR3 is given with its conserved first and last residue. Fields, in order: D gene, J gene, V gene, clone size, CDR3 DNA, CDR3 protein. A D gene is named only where the DNA matches it firmly. Where a row states a size, it is once, few, many or the class of an expanded clone; other rows omit it.

d_gene: TRBD2; j_gene: TRBJ2-4; v_gene: TRBV15; abundance: once; CDR3nt: TGTGCCACCAGCAGATCCCCGGGACTAGGGGCCAAAAACATTCAGTACTTC; CDR3aa: CATSRSPGLGAKNIQYF
d_gene: TRBD1; j_gene: TRBJ2-2; v_gene: TRBV12-5; abundance: -; CDR3nt: TGTGCTAGTGGTTTGGTGTTGGGACAGTACACCGGGGAGCTGTTTTTT; CDR3aa: CASGLVLGQYTGELFF
d_gene: TRBD2; j_gene: TRBJ2-1; v_gene: TRBV7-8; abundance: -; CDR3nt: TGTGCCAGCGGAGAGCGGGGGCGGTCTGGCAATGAGCAGTTCTTC; CDR3aa: CASGERGRSGNEQFF
d_gene: -; j_gene: TRBJ2-6; v_gene: TRBV28; abundance: few; CDR3nt: TGTGCCAGCAAGGCTGGGGCCAACGTCCTGACTTTC; CDR3aa: CASKAGANVLTF
d_gene: TRBD2; j_gene: TRBJ2-1; v_gene: TRBV2; abundance: few; CDR3nt: TGTGCCAGCAGTTACAGCGGACTAGCGGGAGTCTACAATGAGCAGTTCTTC; CDR3aa: CASSYSGLAGVYNEQFF
d_gene: -; j_gene: TRBJ2-3; v_gene: TRBV7-2; abundance: -; CDR3nt: TGTGCCAGCAGCACCCCCCCCAGCGGGCTACATACGCAGTATTTT; CDR3aa: CASSTPPSGLHTQYF
d_gene: -; j_gene: TRBJ1-5; v_gene: TRBV7-8; abundance: -; CDR3nt: TGTGCCAGCAGCTTAGAGGGGACCCAGCCCCAGCATTTT; CDR3aa: CASSLEGTQPQHF
d_gene: TRBD1; j_gene: TRBJ2-2; v_gene: TRBV2; abundance: -; CDR3nt: TGTGCCAGCAGTGAACAGGGGGCATGGACCGGGGAGCTGTTTTTT; CDR3aa: CASSEQGAWTGELFF
d_gene: TRBD1; j_gene: TRBJ1-1; v_gene: TRBV18; abundance: -; CDR3nt: TGTGCCAGCTCACCACTGACAGGGGGCAGGGACACTGAAGCTTTCTTT; CDR3aa: CASSPLTGGRDTEAFF
d_gene: -; j_gene: TRBJ2-2; v_gene: TRBV4-1; abundance: -; CDR3nt: TGCGCCAGCAGCCACACGGGGTTACAGGGTAACACCGGGGAGCTGTTTTTT; CDR3aa: CASSHTGLQGNTGELFF
d_gene: -; j_gene: TRBJ1-5; v_gene: TRBV21-1; abundance: -; CDR3nt: TGTGCCAGCAGCGCCCCGCGGGACCTTGGGGATCAGCCCCAGCATTTT; CDR3aa: CASSAPRDLGDQPQHF
d_gene: -; j_gene: TRBJ1-4; v_gene: TRBV7-2; abundance: -; CDR3nt: TGTGCCAGCAGCTTAGTTTCGGCTACAGCAACTAATGAAAAACTGTTTTTT; CDR3aa: CASSLVSATATNEKLFF
d_gene: -; j_gene: TRBJ2-6; v_gene: TRBV18; abundance: -; CDR3nt: TGTGCCAGCTCACCCTCAGACATAGTGCTCTCTGGGGCCAACGTCCTGACTTTC; CDR3aa: CASSPSDIVLSGANVLTF
d_gene: -; j_gene: TRBJ1-4; v_gene: TRBV5-1; abundance: -; CDR3nt: TGCGCCAGCAGCTTGGGGGGTTCTGAAAAACTGTTTTTT; CDR3aa: CASSLGGSEKLFF
d_gene: -; j_gene: TRBJ1-2; v_gene: TRBV5-1; abundance: -; CDR3nt: TGCGCCAGCAGCTTGGACCGGGGTGAGGGCTACACCTTC; CDR3aa: CASSLDRGEGYTF
d_gene: -; j_gene: TRBJ2-7; v_gene: TRBV28; abundance: -; CDR3nt: TGTGCCAGCAGTTTAGAGGGCCGCCGATCCTACGAGCAGTACTTC; CDR3aa: CASSLEGRRSYEQYF
d_gene: TRBD2; j_gene: TRBJ2-3; v_gene: TRBV5-1; abundance: -; CDR3nt: TGCGCCAGCAGCTTGGGACTAGCGGGAGATCTGGATACGCAGTATTTT; CDR3aa: CASSLGLAGDLDTQYF
d_gene: TRBD2; j_gene: TRBJ2-5; v_gene: TRBV29-1; abundance: -; CDR3nt: TGCAGCGTACAGGCGGGAGGGCGGGAGACCCAGTACTTC; CDR3aa: CSVQAGGRETQYF
d_gene: TRBD1; j_gene: TRBJ1-1; v_gene: TRBV5-1; abundance: -; CDR3nt: TGCGCCAGCAGCCCTCTTCCAGGGGGCCCGAACACTGAAGCTTTCTTT; CDR3aa: CASSPLPGGPNTEAFF
d_gene: TRBD1; j_gene: TRBJ1-2; v_gene: TRBV9; abundance: -; CDR3nt: TGTGCCAGCAGCGTGACAGGGGGCGAAGGCTACACCTTC; CDR3aa: CASSVTGGEGYTF
d_gene: -; j_gene: TRBJ2-5; v_gene: TRBV19; abundance: -; CDR3nt: TGTGCCAGTAGTGCCCCTCCTAGCCGGGGGTACCAAGAGACCCAGTACTTC; CDR3aa: CASSAPPSRGYQETQYF
d_gene: -; j_gene: TRBJ1-2; v_gene: TRBV4-1; abundance: -; CDR3nt: TGCGCCAGCAGCGTAGACAGCTACTATGGCTACACCTTC; CDR3aa: CASSVDSYYGYTF
d_gene: TRBD2; j_gene: TRBJ2-1; v_gene: TRBV11-3; abundance: -; CDR3nt: TGTGCCAGCAGCTTAGCGGGAGGGCCTCAGGTCAATGAGCAGTTCTTC; CDR3aa: CASSLAGGPQVNEQFF
d_gene: TRBD2; j_gene: TRBJ2-1; v_gene: TRBV2; abundance: -; CDR3nt: TGTGCCAGCCGGGGACTAGCAGGCTACAATGAGCAGTTCTTC; CDR3aa: CASRGLAGYNEQFF
d_gene: -; j_gene: TRBJ2-3; v_gene: TRBV11-3; abundance: -; CDR3nt: TGTGCCAGCAGCTTAGAGGGTAGCACAGATACGCAGTATTTT; CDR3aa: CASSLEGSTDTQYF
d_gene: -; j_gene: TRBJ2-3; v_gene: TRBV29-1; abundance: once; CDR3nt: TGCAGCCTTCGTGGACGGGAGCATAGCACAGATACGCAGTATTTT; CDR3aa: CSLRGREHSTDTQYF
d_gene: -; j_gene: TRBJ2-1; v_gene: TRBV18; abundance: -; CDR3nt: TGTGCCAGCTCACCAGTTAGCGGGACAGCAGTAAACAATGAGCAGTTCTTC; CDR3aa: CASSPVSGTAVNNEQFF
d_gene: -; j_gene: TRBJ1-2; v_gene: TRBV28; abundance: few; CDR3nt: TGTGCCAGCAGTTTCGGGGGGAACTATGGCTACACCTTC; CDR3aa: CASSFGGNYGYTF
d_gene: TRBD2; j_gene: TRBJ2-1; v_gene: TRBV28; abundance: -; CDR3nt: TGTGCCAGCAGTAGTAGCGGGAGGGCCTCCTACAATGAGCAGTTCTTC; CDR3aa: CASSSSGRASYNEQFF
d_gene: -; j_gene: TRBJ2-7; v_gene: TRBV5-1; abundance: -; CDR3nt: TGCGCCAGCAGCGATTCCTACGAGCAGTACTTC; CDR3aa: CASSDSYEQYF
d_gene: -; j_gene: TRBJ2-5; v_gene: TRBV5-4; abundance: -; CDR3nt: TGTGCCAGCAGCTTGTCAGACCGGGACTCAGGGACCCAGTACTTC; CDR3aa: CASSLSDRDSGTQYF
d_gene: TRBD1; j_gene: TRBJ1-5; v_gene: TRBV19; abundance: -; CDR3nt: TGTGCCAGTACTACTGTGGGGCAGGGGGGGCAACAGCCCCAGCATTTT; CDR3aa: CASTTVGQGGQQPQHF
d_gene: -; j_gene: TRBJ2-7; v_gene: TRBV4-2; abundance: -; CDR3nt: TGTGCCAGCAGCTTAGACAGTAGAAGTTTCTACGAGCAGTACTTC; CDR3aa: CASSLDSRSFYEQYF
d_gene: -; j_gene: TRBJ2-5; v_gene: TRBV27; abundance: -; CDR3nt: TGTGCCAGCAGTTTATCGGTCCGGGAGTACCAAGAGACCCAGTACTTC; CDR3aa: CASSLSVREYQETQYF
d_gene: -; j_gene: TRBJ2-7; v_gene: TRBV28; abundance: -; CDR3nt: TGTGCCAGCAGTTTGGTGGAGAAGGGCGAGCAGTACTTC; CDR3aa: CASSLVEKGEQYF
d_gene: -; j_gene: TRBJ2-7; v_gene: TRBV6-1; abundance: -; CDR3nt: TGTGCCAGCAGTGAAGTACATGGGAGCGAGCAGTACTTC; CDR3aa: CASSEVHGSEQYF
d_gene: -; j_gene: TRBJ2-1; v_gene: TRBV28; abundance: -; CDR3nt: TGTGCCAGCAGTTTGACTGACTCCTACAATGAGCAGTTCTTC; CDR3aa: CASSLTDSYNEQFF
d_gene: -; j_gene: TRBJ2-7; v_gene: TRBV27; abundance: -; CDR3nt: TGTGCCAGCAGTTTAGTACAGGGTTACGAGCAGTACTTC; CDR3aa: CASSLVQGYEQYF
d_gene: -; j_gene: TRBJ2-7; v_gene: TRBV29-1; abundance: -; CDR3nt: TGCAGCGTTACCGGGACCTCCTACGAGCAGTACTTC; CDR3aa: CSVTGTSYEQYF
d_gene: -; j_gene: TRBJ2-5; v_gene: TRBV5-4; abundance: -; CDR3nt: TGTGCCAGCAGCCGCAAATCTCTGGAGACCCAGTACTTC; CDR3aa: CASSRKSLETQYF
d_gene: TRBD2; j_gene: TRBJ2-1; v_gene: TRBV30; abundance: once; CDR3nt: TGTGCCTGGAGTGTACCGGGGACTAGCGGGAGATGGGAGCAGTTCTTC; CDR3aa: CAWSVPGTSGRWEQFF
d_gene: -; j_gene: TRBJ2-3; v_gene: TRBV2; abundance: -; CDR3nt: TGTGCCAGCAGTGAAGAAGGGGACCCGCAGTATTTT; CDR3aa: CASSEEGDPQYF
d_gene: -; j_gene: TRBJ1-2; v_gene: TRBV2; abundance: -; CDR3nt: TGTGCCAGCAGTGAAACTCAACCTCAGCTCTACACCTTC; CDR3aa: CASSETQPQLYTF
d_gene: -; j_gene: TRBJ2-1; v_gene: TRBV9; abundance: once; CDR3nt: TGTGCCAGCAGCTCCCGGACCAACCCCACGGGCGATGAGCAGTTCTTC; CDR3aa: CASSSRTNPTGDEQFF
d_gene: -; j_gene: TRBJ2-5; v_gene: TRBV28; abundance: -; CDR3nt: TGTGCCAGCAGACAGGACAGCCCAGAGACCCAGTACTTC; CDR3aa: CASRQDSPETQYF
d_gene: -; j_gene: TRBJ1-2; v_gene: TRBV7-6; abundance: -; CDR3nt: TGTGCCAGCAGCTTAGGCTTAAAGGGAGCTGGCTACACCTTC; CDR3aa: CASSLGLKGAGYTF
d_gene: TRBD2; j_gene: TRBJ2-1; v_gene: TRBV7-3; abundance: -; CDR3nt: TGTGCCAGCAGCGGAAGGGAGACGGGAGGCAATGAGCAGTTCTTC; CDR3aa: CASSGRETGGNEQFF
d_gene: -; j_gene: TRBJ1-5; v_gene: TRBV6-5; abundance: once; CDR3nt: TGTGCCAGCAGTTACTCCAACAATCAGCCCCAGCATTTT; CDR3aa: CASSYSNNQPQHF
d_gene: -; j_gene: TRBJ2-3; v_gene: TRBV5-1; abundance: -; CDR3nt: TGCGCCAGCAGCTTGGACTGGGGGACAGATACGCAGTATTTT; CDR3aa: CASSLDWGTDTQYF
d_gene: TRBD1; j_gene: TRBJ2-7; v_gene: TRBV19; abundance: -; CDR3nt: TGTGCCAGTAGTATTCTCGGGACAGGGAACGAGCAGTACTTC; CDR3aa: CASSILGTGNEQYF
d_gene: TRBD1; j_gene: TRBJ1-5; v_gene: TRBV28; abundance: -; CDR3nt: TGTGCCAGCAGTCCCATGACAGGGGGCGGGAATCAGCCCCAGCATTTT; CDR3aa: CASSPMTGGGNQPQHF
d_gene: TRBD1; j_gene: TRBJ2-3; v_gene: TRBV6-1; abundance: -; CDR3nt: TGTGCCAGCAGTATGACAGGGTCGTCCACAGATACGCAGTATTTT; CDR3aa: CASSMTGSSTDTQYF
d_gene: -; j_gene: TRBJ2-7; v_gene: TRBV10-3; abundance: -; CDR3nt: TGTGCCATCAGTGAAGTACGGGGGCACCCCGTGGAGCAGTACTTC; CDR3aa: CAISEVRGHPVEQYF
d_gene: -; j_gene: TRBJ1-2; v_gene: TRBV7-9; abundance: -; CDR3nt: TGTGCCAGCAGCTTATTGGGGGGGTTGAACTATGGCTACACCTTC; CDR3aa: CASSLLGGLNYGYTF
d_gene: -; j_gene: TRBJ2-7; v_gene: TRBV6-5; abundance: -; CDR3nt: TGTGCCAGCAGTTACTCTCCAGCGAAAGCCTACGAGCAGTACTTC; CDR3aa: CASSYSPAKAYEQYF